The sequence of this TCR beta chain was determined in a study of brain T cells in children with intractable seizures. TCRdb's copy holds only in-frame clones and misses some; the assay was immunoSEQ multiplex PCR. This table has around 41,000 clones, over 75% appearing once. Sequencing was limited to surgery cases with top T cell transcript signatures in brain tissue. Germline lookup yields CDR1 GTSNPN and CDR2 SVGIG (reference sequence). The CDR3 consists of 13 residues. V lost 1 base and J lost 8; bases outside the gene matches: 6. The TCR was taken from a girl aged 2-10 years with tuberous sclerosis and intractable seizures. Sequencing used peripheral blood, obtained at surgery. This rearrangement joins TRBV30 to TRBJ1-1; 8 bases fit TRBD1. The CDR3 here is CAWSGPGQAEAFF. Written as DNA, the CDR3 is TGTGCCTGGAGTGGCCCGGGACAGGCAGAAGCTTTCTTT.